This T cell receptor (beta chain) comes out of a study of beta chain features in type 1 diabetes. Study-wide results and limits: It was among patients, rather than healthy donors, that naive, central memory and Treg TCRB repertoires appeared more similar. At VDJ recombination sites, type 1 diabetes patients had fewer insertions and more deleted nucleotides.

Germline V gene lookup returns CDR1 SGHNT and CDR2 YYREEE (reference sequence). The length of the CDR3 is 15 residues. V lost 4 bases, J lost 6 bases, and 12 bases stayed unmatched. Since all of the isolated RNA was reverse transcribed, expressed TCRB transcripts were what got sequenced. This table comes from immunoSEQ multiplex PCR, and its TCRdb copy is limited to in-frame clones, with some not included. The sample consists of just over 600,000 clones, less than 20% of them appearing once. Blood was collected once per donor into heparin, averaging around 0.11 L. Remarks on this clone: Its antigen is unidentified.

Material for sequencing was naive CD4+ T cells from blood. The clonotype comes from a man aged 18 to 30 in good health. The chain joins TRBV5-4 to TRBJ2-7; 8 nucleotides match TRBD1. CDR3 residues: CASSPSGGSTIEQYF. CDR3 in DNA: TGTGCCAGCAGCCCGTCAGGGGGCTCCACCATCGAGCAGTACTTC.